This entry lists 5 T cell receptor beta chains sequenced from one sample in a study of kidney transplant recipient with SARS-CoV-2 infection. TCRdb itself ran the reads through MiXCR, one entry per CDR3 protein. The table includes 250,000 or so distinct CDR3 sequences, under 30% detected once. The sample was a blood sample, taken at baseline and around day 110 from a kidney transplant recipient. The receptors were gathered from a male patient between 25 and 39 years old who had COVID-19 and was a kidney transplant recipient. Among the T cells, some may be from the graft donor.

This clonotype has a count of ten or more. V gene TRBV21-1 combines with J gene TRBJ2-3. TRBV21-1 is reported as a pseudogene. The CDR3 is made up of 17 amino acids. The CDR3: CASRCSVATVMQDTQYF. CDR3 nucleotide sequence: TGTGCCAGCAGGTGCAGTGTAGCTACAGTCATGCAAGATACGCAGTATTTT.

This clonotype was seen ten or more times. The chain employs TRBV5-6 and TRBJ2-1, with D tentatively TRBD1 (6 bases). CDR3 length equals 16 residues. Trimming stripped 6 bases from V and 6 bases from J, with 22 bases between. The germline gives CDR1 SGHDT, CDR2 YYEEEE. The CDR3 protein is CASTHDRLVLFNEQFF. In DNA form, the CDR3 reads TGTGCCAGCACCCACGACAGGCTAGTTCTGTTCAATGAGCAGTTCTTC.

On this clonotype: A read error may explain this, as a much larger clone is one base away. The chain carries TRBV10-3 and TRBJ1-1; no clear D. The length of the CDR3 is 12 residues. Germline CDR1 and CDR2: ENHRY and SYGVKD. DNA for the CDR3: TGTACCATCAGTGACACATCCCTTCAAGCTTTCTTT. It codes for CTISDTSLQAFF.

This clonotype was seen many times. The V and J genes are TRBV24-1 and TRBJ1-5; 7 positions match TRBD1. The germline V gene encodes CDR1 KGHDR and CDR2 SFDVKD. Unmatched junction bases numbered 8, after V lost 9 bases and J lost 1 base. CDR3 length: 15 residues. CDR3 nucleotides: TGTGCCACCGGCGAGGGGGCAGGGAGCAATCAGCCCCAGCATTTT. It codes for CATGEGAGSNQPQHF.

This clonotype has more than one count but fewer than ten. The chain joins TRBV2 to TRBJ2-7; 7 bases line up with TRBD1. This CDR3 contains 16 residues. Germline-derived CDR1 and CDR2 are SNHLY and FYNNEI. The V segment lost 6 bases and the J segment 2 bases; nucleotides outside the gene matches: 13. The CDR3 nucleotides read TGTGCCAGCAGCCGCAGGCCCTGGGACAGTCCCTACGAGCAGTACTTC. This translates into CASSRRPWDSPYEQYF.